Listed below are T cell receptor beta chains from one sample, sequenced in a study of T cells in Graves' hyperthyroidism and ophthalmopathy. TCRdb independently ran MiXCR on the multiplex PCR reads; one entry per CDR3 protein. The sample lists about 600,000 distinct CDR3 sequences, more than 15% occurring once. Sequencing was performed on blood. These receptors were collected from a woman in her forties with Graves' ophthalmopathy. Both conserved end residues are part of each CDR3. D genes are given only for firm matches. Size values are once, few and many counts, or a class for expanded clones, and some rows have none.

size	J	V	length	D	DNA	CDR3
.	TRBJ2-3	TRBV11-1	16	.	TGTGCCAGCAGCCAGGGTGGGACGGAGAGCACAGATACGCAGTATTTT	CASSQGGTESTDTQYF
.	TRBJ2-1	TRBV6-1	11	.	TGTGCCAGCAGTCGACTAGTTGAGCAGTTCTTC	CASSRLVEQFF
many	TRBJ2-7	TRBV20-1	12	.	TGCAGTGCTAGGAAACGGCCTTACGAGCAGTACTTC	CSARKRPYEQYF
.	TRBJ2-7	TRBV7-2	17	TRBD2	TGTGCCAGCAGCCCGCGGGTAGTAGCGGGGGGTTCCTACGAGCAGTACTTC	CASSPRVVAGGSYEQYF
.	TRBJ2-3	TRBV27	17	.	TGTGCCAGCAGCCCGTATGCCACCTCAGGGTCCCGGGATACGCAGTATTTT	CASSPYATSGSRDTQYF
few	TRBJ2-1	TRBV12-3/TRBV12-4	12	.	TGTGCCAGCAGCCCCGCCGCAAATGAGCAGTTCTTC	CASSPAANEQFF
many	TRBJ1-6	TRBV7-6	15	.	TGTGCCAGCAGCTTAGGACCTTTTCCGGATTCACCCCTCCACTTT	CASSLGPFPDSPLHF
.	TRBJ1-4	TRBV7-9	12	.	TGTGCCAGCAGTCCGACGGTTGAAAAACTGCTTTTT	CASSPTVEKLLF
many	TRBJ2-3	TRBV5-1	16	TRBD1	TGCGCCAGCAGCCATACCGGGACAGGCGGTTCAGATACGCAGTATTTT	CASSHTGTGGSDTQYF
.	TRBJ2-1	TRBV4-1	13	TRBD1	TGCGCCAGCAGCCAAACCACCGGGACAGGGGAGTTCTTC	CASSQTTGTGEFF
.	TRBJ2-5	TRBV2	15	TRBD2	TGTGCCAGCCGACAAGGACTAGCGGGAGAAGAGACCCAGTACTTC	CASRQGLAGEETQYF
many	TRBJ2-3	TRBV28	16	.	TGTGCCAGCAGTTCAGGACTCCCCGCCGTAACAGATACGCAGTATTTT	CASSSGLPAVTDTQYF
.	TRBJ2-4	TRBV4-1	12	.	TGCGCCAGCAGCCAAGAGTCAAACATTCAGTACTTC	CASSQESNIQYF
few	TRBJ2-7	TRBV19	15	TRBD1	TGTGCCAGTAGTGACTCAGGGACAGGGGGCGTCGAGCAGTACTTC	CASSDSGTGGVEQYF
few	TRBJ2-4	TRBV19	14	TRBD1	TGTGCCAGTAGGGTGACCCCGGGACAGAACATTCAGTACTTC	CASRVTPGQNIQYF
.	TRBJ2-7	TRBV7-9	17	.	TGTGCCAGCAGCTTCGGAATGCCGGGAGAGGAAGTCTACGAGCAGTACTTC	CASSFGMPGEEVYEQYF
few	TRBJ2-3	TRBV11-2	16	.	TGTGCCAGCAGCTTGGGCCCTTACAGGCAAGCAGATACGCAGTATTTT	CASSLGPYRQADTQYF
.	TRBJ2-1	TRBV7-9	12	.	TGTGCCAGCAGCTTGTTCGTTGGTGAGCGGTTCTTC	CASSLFVGERFF
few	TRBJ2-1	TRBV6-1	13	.	TGTGCCAGCAGTTTTACGGGGTCCAATGAGCAGTTCTTC	CASSFTGSNEQFF
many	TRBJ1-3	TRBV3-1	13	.	TGTGCCAGCAGCCAAGAGGTGGGGAACACCATATATTTT	CASSQEVGNTIYF
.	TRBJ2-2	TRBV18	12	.	TGTGCCAGCTCAAACGACACCGGGGAGCTGTTTTTT	CASSNDTGELFF
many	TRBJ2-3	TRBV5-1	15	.	TGCGCCAGCAGCTTGGGCGGGTATAGCACAGATACGCAGTATTTT	CASSLGGYSTDTQYF
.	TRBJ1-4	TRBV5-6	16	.	TGTGCCACAACCCTCCGGCGGGACGGGGTTAATGAAAAACTGTTTTTT	CATTLRRDGVNEKLFF
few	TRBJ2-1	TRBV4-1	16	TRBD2	TGCGCCAGCAGCCAAGGGGATAGCGGGAGTTTTAATGAGCAGTTCTTC	CASSQGDSGSFNEQFF
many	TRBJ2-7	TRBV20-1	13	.	TGCAGTGCACCAGCCAGCCACCCCTACGAGCAGTACTTC	CSAPASHPYEQYF
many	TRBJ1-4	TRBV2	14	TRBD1	TGTGCCAGCAGCCTCCAGGGGGGAAATGAAAAACTGTTTTTT	CASSLQGGNEKLFF
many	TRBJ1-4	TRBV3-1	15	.	TGTGCCAGCAGCCACCCTACCCCCCGGAATGAAAAACTGTTTTTT	CASSHPTPRNEKLFF
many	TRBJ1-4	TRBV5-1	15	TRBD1	TGCGCCAGCAGCTTGTTCGGGACAGCTAATGAAAAACTGTTTTTT	CASSLFGTANEKLFF
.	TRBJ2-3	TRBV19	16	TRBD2	TGTGCCAGTAGTTGGTCCCTAGCGGGACCCGCAGATACGCAGTATTTT	CASSWSLAGPADTQYF
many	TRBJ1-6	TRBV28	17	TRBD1	TGTGCCAGCAGAGCCACATCCGGGACAGGGTTTAATTCACCCCTCCACTTT	CASRATSGTGFNSPLHF
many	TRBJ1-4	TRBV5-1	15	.	TGCGCCAGCAGCTTGGGCGATGGGTTAGTTGAAAAACTGTTTTTT	CASSLGDGLVEKLFF
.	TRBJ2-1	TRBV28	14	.	TGTGCCAGCAGTCCCCCGGATCGGGTCGTTGAGCAGTTCTTC	CASSPPDRVVEQFF
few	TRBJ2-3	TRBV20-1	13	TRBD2	TGCAGTGCTGCGGGGGGCGGGACAGATACGCAGTATTTT	CSAAGGGTDTQYF
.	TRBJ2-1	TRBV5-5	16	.	TGTGCCAGCAGCCCTATCACAGGGAGTTTTGGCAATGAGCAGTTCTTC	CASSPITGSFGNEQFF
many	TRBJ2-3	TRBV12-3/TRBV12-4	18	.	TGTGCCAGCAGTTTAGCGAGGAGTAGCGGTTCCAGCACAGATACGCAGTATTTT	CASSLARSSGSSTDTQYF
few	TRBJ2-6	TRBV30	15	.	TGTGCCTGGAGCGGGAAGGAATCCGGGGCCAACGTCCTGACTTTC	CAWSGKESGANVLTF
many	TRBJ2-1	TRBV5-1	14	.	TGTGCCAGCAGTTTAGGCGGCTCCTACAATGAGCAGTTCTTC	CASSLGGSYNEQFF
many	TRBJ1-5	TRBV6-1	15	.	TGTGCCAGCAGTGTCCTGAGGAACCACAATCAGCCCCAGCATTTT	CASSVLRNHNQPQHF
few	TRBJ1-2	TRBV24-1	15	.	TGTGCCACCAGTGAAACACGCGGGGGGAACTATGGCTACACCTTC	CATSETRGGNYGYTF
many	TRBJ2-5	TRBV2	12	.	TGTGCCACCCGCCGAAGTGGAGAGACCCAGTACTTC	CATRRSGETQYF
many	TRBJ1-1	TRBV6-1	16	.	TGTGCCAGCAATCCCCTTGGGGTAGGTTCAGGCACTGAAGCTTTCTTT	CASNPLGVGSGTEAFF
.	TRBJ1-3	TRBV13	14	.	TGTGCCAGCAGCTTCCAGGGGAGGGGAAACACCATATATTTT	CASSFQGRGNTIYF